This T cell receptor beta chain was sequenced during a study of cytomegalovirus exposure and HLA in healthy donors. A multiplex PCR was run with 60 Vbeta primers and 13 Jbeta primers. Produced via immunoSEQ multiplex PCR; TCRdb's table is partial and in-frame only. The table has over 100,000 clones, less than 70% seen once; the top ten hold about 2.2%. This clone came up a few times. The antigen is unknown. Each donor was nominally healthy when sampled (though unrecorded immune exposures were likely). The V end was cut by 0 bases, the J end by 8 bases, with 11 bases between. The CDR3 length is 14 residues. Per the germline V gene, CDR1 is LGHNA and CDR2 is YSLEER. The study, taken as a whole, reports: A later analysis found that most CMV-associated TCR beta chains appeared HLA-restricted. Investigators reported 150 to 200 TCR beta chains as tied to cytomegalovirus.

The specimen sequenced was PBMCs. V usage is TRBV4-3 and J usage is TRBJ2-1, with D perhaps TRBD1 (5 bases). The TCR sequence derives from a woman aged 25 to 39 in good health and CMV-seronegative. DNA for the CDR3: TGCGCCAGCAGCCAAGATTGGCAGGGCGATGAGCAGTTCTTC. Translation: CASSQDWQGDEQFF.